The TCR beta chain under discussion was sequenced for a study of shared clonotypes between healthy human individuals. Study results and caveats: It was only blood that was sampled, and tissue repertoires likely differ. Four donors shared around 5.1% of their naive CD4 clonotypes.

Profiled with immunoSEQ multiplex PCR; TCRdb holds only in-frame clones, not every one. Altogether roughly 680,000 clones are present, roughly two thirds being singletons, with the ten largest covering more than 1.5%. With respect to this clone: What it binds is not known.

In germline, CDR1 is SGHAT, CDR2 FQNNGV. The CDR3 runs to 15 residues. With 1 base removed from V and 1 base from J, the gap between germline ends came to 8 bases. This clonotype was obtained from a woman aged 30 to 39 in good health. Sequencing used memory CD4+ T cells sorted from blood. As for subset: CD45RA-negative fraction. The chain employs TRBV11-2 and TRBJ2-1, with D perhaps matching TRBD2 (5 bases). CDR3 sequence reads: CASSLGLLSYNEQFF. The CDR3 nucleotides read TGTGCCAGCAGCTTAGGACTACTATCCTACAATGAGCAGTTCTTC.